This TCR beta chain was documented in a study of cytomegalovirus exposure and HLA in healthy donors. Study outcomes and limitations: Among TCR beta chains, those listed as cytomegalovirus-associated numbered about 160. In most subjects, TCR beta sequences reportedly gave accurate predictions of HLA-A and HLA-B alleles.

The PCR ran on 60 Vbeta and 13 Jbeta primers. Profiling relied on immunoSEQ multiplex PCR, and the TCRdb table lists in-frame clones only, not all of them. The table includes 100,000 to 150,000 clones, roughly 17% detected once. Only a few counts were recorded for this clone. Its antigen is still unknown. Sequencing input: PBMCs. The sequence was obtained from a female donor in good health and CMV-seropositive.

Here the CDR3 DNA reads TGTGCCAGCAGTTTTTTCCAGGGGCGGAATGAGCAGTTCTTC. It yields the protein CASSFFQGRNEQFF. The chain recombines TRBV6-5 with TRBJ2-1; D might be TRBD1 (6 bases). The CDR3 contains 14 residues. Germline assignment: CDR1 MNHEY and CDR2 SVGAGI. With 4 bases removed from V and 7 bases from J, the gap between germline ends came to 14 bases.